These 25 T cell receptor beta chains came from one sample sequenced in a study of cytomegalovirus exposure and HLA in healthy donors. Data came from immunoSEQ multiplex PCR; TCRdb stores just in-frame clones and leaves some out. The table includes some 60,000 clones, about 96% detected once. Sequencing input: PBMCs. The receptors stem from a man aged 18-30 years in good health and CMV-seronegative.

The chain uses TRBV2 and TRBJ2-7; TRBD2 matches 12 bases. J gave up 2 bases and V 7 bases, and 12 bases lay outside the gene matches. This CDR3 region has 17 residues. Germline V lookup: CDR1 SNHLY, CDR2 FYNNEI. The CDR3 DNA follows: TGTGCCAGCACCCAGTCCCGACTAGCGGGAGAGACCTACGAGCAGTACTTC. Its protein product is CASTQSRLAGETYEQYF.

The chain carries TRBV9 and TRBJ2-5, with D maybe TRBD1 (6 bases). Looked up from germline, CDR1 is SGDLS and CDR2 is YYNGEE. V shed 3 bases and J shed 5 bases, with 14 bases lying between them. The CDR3 loop spans 14 amino acids. The CDR3 nucleotides read TGTGCCAGCAGCGCAGGGGCCCCCCGGGAGACCCAGTACTTC. Translated: CASSAGAPRETQYF.

This clone has just one count. The chain employs TRBV9 and TRBJ2-1; 7 nucleotides agree with TRBD2. The V and J ends lost 0 bases and 1 base, in that order; junction bases with no gene match: 10. CDR1 SGDLS and CDR2 YYNGEE come from the germline V gene. The CDR3 loop spans 18 amino acids. The CDR3 region has the DNA TGTGCCAGCAGCGTAGGCCTAGCGGAGGGGAGGTCCTACAATGAGCAGTTCTTC. Protein sequence: CASSVGLAEGRSYNEQFF.

This chain uses TRBV28 with TRBJ2-7; 7 bases are shared with TRBD1. V dropped 3 bases and J dropped 1; count of bases not matched to a gene: 9. The CDR3 covers 16 residues. Looked up from germline, CDR1 is MDHEN and CDR2 is SYDVKM. The CDR3, as DNA: TGTGCCAGCAGTTTCCACGGGACAGAACTTTCCTACGAGCAGTACTTC. Its protein product is CASSFHGTELSYEQYF.

V usage is TRBV7-8 and J usage is TRBJ1-1; the D is unclear. The CDR3 loop spans 14 amino acids. V lost 4 bases and J 0 bases, leaving 9 bases between the germline ends. The germline V gene has CDR1 SGHVS and CDR2 FQNEAQ. Here the CDR3 DNA reads TGTGCCAGCAGCTCTAGTACCGTGAACACTGAAGCTTTCTTT. Its protein is CASSSSTVNTEAFF.

As DNA, the CDR3 is TGCGCCAGCAGACTGACAGGGCAAGAGACCCAGTACTTC. Its protein product is CASRLTGQETQYF. The rearrangement uses TRBV10-2 and TRBJ2-5, with 7 nucleotides matching TRBD1. V was clipped by 6 bases and J by 2 bases; unmatched bases: 3. Germline CDR1 and CDR2: WSHSY and SAAADI. This CDR3 is 13 amino acids long.

The CDR3 sequence: CASSRELNEQFF. The CDR3 DNA is TGTGCCAGCAGCAGGGAGTTAAATGAGCAGTTCTTC. The rearrangement uses TRBV5-6 and TRBJ2-1; a possible D gene is TRBD2 (5 bases). V dropped 4 bases and J dropped 7 bases, with 9 bases sitting between them. This CDR3 comprises 12 residues. CDR1 and CDR2 (germline): SGHDT, YYEEEE.

The V and J genes are TRBV19 and TRBJ1-5; D is perhaps TRBD1 (5 bases). The germline V gene has CDR1 LNHDA and CDR2 SQIVND (reference sequence). Trimming removed 7 bases from V and 4 bases from J, with 8 bases in between. The CDR3 extends over 12 amino acids. The CDR3 sequence: CASKGANQPQHF. The CDR3 nucleotides are TGTGCCAGTAAAGGGGCGAATCAGCCCCAGCATTTT.

The V call is TRBV7-2, the J call TRBJ2-1; a possible D gene is TRBD2 (6 bases). CDR3 length equals 13 residues. V was shortened by 0 bases and J by 10 bases, with 10 bases between the two germline ends. Per germline, CDR1 SGHTA and CDR2 FQGNSA. This CDR3 reads CASSLAGGREQFF. The DNA of the CDR3 is TGTGCCAGCAGCTTAGCGGGAGGCCGCGAGCAGTTCTTC.

As concerns this clone: The same CDR3 is also encoded by other DNA sequences in this sample. The chain combines TRBV5-4 with TRBJ1-1; D call uncertain. The CDR3 runs to 12 residues. V gave up 5 bases and J gave up 5 bases, with 10 bases separating them. Germline V gives CDR1 SGHNT, CDR2 YYREEE (reference sequence). The chain's CDR3 is CASRLDSTEAFF. DNA of the CDR3: TGTGCCAGCAGACTAGATTCGACTGAAGCTTTCTTT.

This clone was detected only once. The V and J genes are TRBV25-1 and TRBJ1-2, with D perhaps TRBD1 (6 bases). Germline CDR1 is MGHDK and CDR2 is SYGVNS. CDR3 length: 11 amino acids. The germline V and J ends were trimmed by 6 bases and 7 bases, with 9 bases remaining between them. In DNA, the CDR3 is TGTGCCAGCAGCAAACAGGGTGGCTACACCTTC. It encodes CASSKQGGYTF.

The V gene is TRBV2, the J gene TRBJ1-2; TRBD1 matches 12 bases. The V gene end was trimmed by 5 bases and the J gene end by 4 bases; junction bases not matched to a gene: 8. This CDR3 is 16 amino acids long. Germline V gene data show CDR1 as SNHLY and CDR2 as FYNNEI. DNA of the CDR3: TGTGCCAGCAGTCAGACCGGGACAGGGGGCCCCTATGGCTACACCTTC. It codes for CASSQTGTGGPYGYTF.

This clone was seen only once. V is TRBV11-3 and J is TRBJ2-1; 8 positions match TRBD1. The germline V gene has CDR1 SGHNT and CDR2 YENEEA. Trimming cost V 5 bases and J 0 bases; bases outside gene matches: 3. This CDR3 has 15 amino acids. The CDR3 coding sequence is TGTGCCAGCAGCGTTACAGGGGGCTCCTACAATGAGCAGTTCTTC. Translated, it gives CASSVTGGSYNEQFF.

In its sample, this clone was seen once. The chain links TRBV21-1 to TRBJ2-3; the table's D call, TRBD1, was not checked against the DNA. TRBV21-1 is classified as a pseudogene. This CDR3 comprises 16 residues. In nucleotides, the CDR3 is TGTGCCAGCAGTAATCCAAAATACAGGGGGAGCAAGACGCAGTATTTT. Residues: CASSNPKYRGSKTQYF.

The rearrangement joins TRBV6-5 to TRBJ2-3, with D perhaps TRBD2 (7 bases). V lost 9 bases and J lost 2, with 18 bases in between. CDR1 is MNHEY, CDR2 SVGAGI, per germline. There are 15 residues in the CDR3. For the CDR3, the DNA is TGTGCCAGGGGTTGGGAGGCGGGGGCCACAGATACGCAGTATTTT. Its translation: CARGWEAGATDTQYF.

The chain is built from TRBV5-5 and TRBJ2-7; a weak D match, TRBD1 (5 bases). The CDR3 has 11 amino acids. From germline, CDR1 is SGHKS and CDR2 YYEKEE (reference sequence). With 6 bases removed from V and 4 bases from J, the gap between germline ends came to 8 bases. Here the CDR3 reads CASTQGYEQYF. In DNA, the CDR3 is TGTGCCAGCACCCAGGGTTACGAGCAGTACTTC.

V usage is TRBV29-1 and J usage is TRBJ2-1, with 9 bases that match TRBD2. Germline-derived CDR1 and CDR2 are SQVTM and ANQGSEA. This CDR3 spans 14 amino acids. J gave up 10 bases and V 4 bases, and 11 bases lay outside the gene matches. The CDR3 here is CSVGGLAGRREQFF. The CDR3, as DNA: TGCAGCGTTGGAGGTCTAGCGGGGAGAAGGGAGCAGTTCTTC.

The chain uses TRBV9 and TRBJ2-1; TRBD1 matches 10 bases. This CDR3 comprises 16 residues. Germline V lookup: CDR1 SGDLS, CDR2 YYNGEE. Unmatched junction bases numbered 9, after V lost 2 bases and J lost 7 bases. The CDR3 here is CASSVRFGTGVNEQFF. In DNA, the CDR3 is TGTGCCAGCAGCGTCCGATTCGGGACAGGGGTAAATGAGCAGTTCTTC.

The rearrangement links TRBV10-1 to TRBJ2-1, with 7 bases lining up with TRBD1. The V gene's germline CDR1 is WNHNN and CDR2 SYGVQD (reference sequence). The CDR3 has 16 amino acids. V lost 5 bases to trimming and J lost 7 bases; unmatched junction nucleotides: 14. CDR3 coding DNA: TGCGCCAGCAGTCTCAACAGGGGCCCTATGGATAATGAGCAGTTCTTC. Protein: CASSLNRGPMDNEQFF.

The gene calls are TRBV6-5 and TRBJ1-1; D is possibly TRBD1 (5 bases). The CDR3 consists of 16 residues. The germline V and J ends were trimmed by 2 bases and 0 bases, with 13 bases remaining between them. Germline V lookup: CDR1 MNHEY, CDR2 SVGAGI. The CDR3 protein is CASSYAGRKMNTEAFF. CDR3 in DNA: TGTGCCAGCAGTTACGCGGGACGGAAAATGAACACTGAAGCTTTCTTT.

The V call is TRBV9, the J call TRBJ2-1; TRBD2 agrees at 9 bases. The V segment lost 0 bases and the J segment 7 bases; nucleotides outside the gene matches: 11. The CDR3 spans 17 residues. CDR1 and CDR2 (germline): SGDLS, YYNGEE. CDR3 coding DNA: TGTGCCAGCAGCGTAGCTGCTAGCGGGAATAGTGGTAATGAGCAGTTCTTC. Its translation: CASSVAASGNSGNEQFF.

The V and J genes are TRBV7-2 and TRBJ2-2; perhaps TRBD1 as D (6 bases). There are 15 residues in the CDR3. From germline, CDR1 is SGHTA and CDR2 FQGNSA. Trimming pared 6 bases from V and 5 bases from J, leaving 16 bases between. This chain's CDR3 is CASSPTGTPTGELFF. DNA of the CDR3: TGTGCCAGCAGTCCAACCGGGACACCGACCGGGGAGCTGTTTTTT.

V gene TRBV7-9 combines with J gene TRBJ2-2; possible D gene TRBD2, 5 bases. V was shortened by 0 bases and J by 4 bases, with 15 bases between the two germline ends. Germline V CDR1 and CDR2: SEHNR, FQNEAQ (reference sequence). The CDR3 extends over 17 amino acids. The CDR3 DNA reads as TGTGCCAGCAGCTTAGCAGGAGCGGCTGGTAGCACCGGGGAGCTGTTTTTT. Translating it yields CASSLAGAAGSTGELFF.

The gene calls are TRBV14 and TRBJ1-2; D is unclear. Germline CDR1 SGHDN, CDR2 FVKESK. The CDR3 length is 16 residues. Trimming pared 0 bases from V and 7 bases from J, leaving 18 bases between. The CDR3 sequence is CASSQEARHQRGGYTF. The CDR3 bases are TGTGCCAGCAGCCAAGAAGCCCGCCACCAACGAGGTGGCTACACCTTC.

J is TRBJ1-5 and V is TRBV19, with 8 bases fitting TRBD1. This CDR3 spans 16 amino acids. CDR1 LNHDA and CDR2 SQIVND come from the germline V gene (reference sequence). V was clipped by 5 bases and J by 3 bases; unmatched bases: 9. The CDR3 bases are TGTGCCAGTAGTTCAGGTAGGACAGGGTACAATCAGCCCCAGCATTTT. Protein: CASSSGRTGYNQPQHF.